The present T cell receptor beta chain was sequenced within a study of T cells in Graves' hyperthyroidism and ophthalmopathy. Many counts were recorded for this clonotype. RNA transcripts yielded amplified TCR beta CDR3 regions. HTBI primers were the set used in a first-round RT-PCR of the TCR CDR3. TCRdb itself ran the multiplex PCR reads through MiXCR, one entry per CDR3 protein. The sample contains about 330,000 distinct CDR3 sequences, roughly an eighth of which appear only once. Germline V lookup: CDR1 KGHDR, CDR2 SFDVKD. This CDR3 region has 16 residues. Germline trimming cut 2 bases from V and 3 bases from J; bases unmatched to any gene: 6.

V usage is TRBV24-1 and J usage is TRBJ2-5; TRBD1 aligns across 9 bases. The sample comprised blood. This clonotype originated in a woman in her 40s with Graves' ophthalmopathy. CDR3 amino acids: CATSDSGTGLKETQYF. The CDR3 DNA sequence: TGTGCCACCAGTGATTCAGGGACAGGGCTGAAAGAGACCCAGTACTTC.